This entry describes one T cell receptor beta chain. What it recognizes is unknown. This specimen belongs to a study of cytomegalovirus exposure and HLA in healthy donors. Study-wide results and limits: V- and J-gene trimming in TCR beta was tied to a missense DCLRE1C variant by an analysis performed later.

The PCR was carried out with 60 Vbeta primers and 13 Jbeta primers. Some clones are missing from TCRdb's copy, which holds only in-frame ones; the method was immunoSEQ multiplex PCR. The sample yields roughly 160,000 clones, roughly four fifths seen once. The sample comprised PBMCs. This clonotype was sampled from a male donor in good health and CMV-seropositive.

This chain's CDR3 is CASSSGVTAEAFF. The CDR3 nucleotides are TGCGCCAGCAGCTCAGGGGTTACGGCTGAAGCTTTCTTT. V is TRBV5-1 and J is TRBJ1-1; D perhaps matches TRBD1 (6 bases). This CDR3 is built from 13 residues. Trimming removed 3 bases from V and 6 bases from J, with 12 bases in between. In germline, CDR1 is SGHRS, CDR2 YFSETQ.